This T cell receptor (beta chain) was found in a study of regulatory T cells in long-lasting Graves disease. The time point is: newly diagnosed GD, antithyroid drugs for less than 3 months. Generation of the TCR library employed RNA extracted from PBMCs. Tubes containing EDTA received approximately 9.8 milliliters of drawn peripheral blood. This clonotype was counted ten times or more. V was clipped by 1 base and J by 0 bases, with 4 bases between them. The CDR3 covers 15 residues. Combining iRepertoire HTBI primers with Arm-PCR of CDR3 regions, the authors built TCR beta libraries. TCRdb reprocessed the multiplex PCR reads with MiXCR, giving one entry per CDR3 protein. The sample lists a few hundred thousand distinct CDR3 sequences, 15% to 20% occurring once. Another study also made use of these data, one on T cells in Graves' hyperthyroidism and ophthalmopathy. This second study says: Graves' hyperthyroidism showing no ophthalmopathy progression within 18 months was considered stable.

The clonotype was recovered from a woman younger than 30 with Graves disease. V usage is TRBV12-3 or TRBV12-4 and J usage is TRBJ2-6; no clear D gene. The specimen comprised peripheral blood mononuclear cells (PBMCs), sampled at new diagnosis, from a patient treated with antithyroid drugs. The CDR3 nucleotides read TGTGCCAGCAGTTTAGAGCTCTCTGGGGCCAACGTCCTGACTTTC. Amino acid sequence: CASSLELSGANVLTF.